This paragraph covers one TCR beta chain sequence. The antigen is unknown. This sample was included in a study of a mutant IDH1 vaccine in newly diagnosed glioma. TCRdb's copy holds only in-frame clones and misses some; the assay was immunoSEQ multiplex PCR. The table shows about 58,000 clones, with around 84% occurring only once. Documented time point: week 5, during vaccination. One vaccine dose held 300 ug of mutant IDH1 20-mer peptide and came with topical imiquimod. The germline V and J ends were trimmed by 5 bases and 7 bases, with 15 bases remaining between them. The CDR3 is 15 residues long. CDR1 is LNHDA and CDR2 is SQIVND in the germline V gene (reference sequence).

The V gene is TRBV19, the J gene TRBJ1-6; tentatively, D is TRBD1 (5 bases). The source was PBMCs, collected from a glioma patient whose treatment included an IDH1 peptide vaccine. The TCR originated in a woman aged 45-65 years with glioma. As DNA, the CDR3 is TGTGCCAGTAGTTTGGATGGCCGGGGGAATTCACCCCTCCACTTT. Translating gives CASSLDGRGNSPLHF.